A single sample gave rise to the 9 T cell receptor beta chains below, sequenced in a study of blood T cell repertoires in COVID-19. This table comes from immunoSEQ multiplex PCR, and its TCRdb copy is limited to in-frame clones, with some not included. The repertoire holds approximately 250,000 clones, over 75% seen once, with approximately 1% in the top ten. The sample taken for sequencing was PBMCs or T cells enriched from blood (not recorded which). The receptors derive from a woman in her 30s who had recovered from COVID-19.

This sequence joins TRBV27 and TRBJ1-1; the D gene is possibly TRBD1 (5 bases). Germline lookup yields CDR1 MNHEY and CDR2 SMNVEV (reference sequence). The V and J ends lost 0 bases and 5 bases respectively, with 10 bases between them. CDR3 length: 14 amino acids. CDR3 protein: CASSLSGVGTEAFF. CDR3 nucleotide sequence: TGTGCCAGCAGTTTATCAGGGGTTGGGACTGAAGCTTTCTTT.

CDR3 protein: CASSLSSSGGPYEQYF. As DNA, the CDR3 is TGTGCCAGCAGTTTATCGTCTAGCGGGGGACCTTACGAGCAGTACTTC. This rearrangement joins TRBV27 to TRBJ2-7; 10 positions agree with TRBD2. V dropped 0 bases and J dropped 4; count of bases not matched to a gene: 6. This CDR3 is 16 amino acids long. Germline-derived CDR1 and CDR2 are MNHEY and SMNVEV (reference sequence).

The chain employs TRBV9 and TRBJ1-1; D ambiguous. This CDR3 has 14 residues. V was cut by 4 bases and J by 1 base, with 11 bases left in between. CDR1 and CDR2 (germline): SGDLS, YYNGEE. CDR3 protein: CASSPTARNTEAFF. The CDR3 DNA reads TGTGCCAGCAGCCCCACAGCCCGGAACACTGAAGCTTTCTTT.

This clone was counted once. The DNA for the CDR3 is TGTGCCAGCAGCTTAGTGGGGGGCTATGGCTACACCTTC. The encoded protein is CASSLVGGYGYTF. This chain connects TRBV7-2 to TRBJ1-2; D might be TRBD1 (5 bases). The CDR3 is made up of 13 amino acids. Trimming left V 1 base short and J 4 bases short, with 7 bases between. The germline gives CDR1 SGHTA, CDR2 FQGNSA.

V usage is TRBV27 and J usage is TRBJ2-1; TRBD2 matches at 10 bases. The CDR3 runs to 16 residues. The V segment lost 2 bases and the J segment 6 bases; nucleotides outside the gene matches: 7. Germline CDR1 is MNHEY and CDR2 is SMNVEV (reference sequence). CDR3 in amino acids: CASSLLQAGGPNEQFF. The DNA of the CDR3 is TGTGCCAGCAGTTTACTCCAAGCGGGGGGGCCCAATGAGCAGTTCTTC.

CDR3 in DNA: TGTGCCAGCAGCCCGCAGATTACCGATCAGCCCCAGCATTTT. Translation gives CASSPQITDQPQHF. This chain joins TRBV7-2 and TRBJ1-5; D not certain. The CDR3 has 14 residues. Germline V gives CDR1 SGHTA, CDR2 FQGNSA. V was shortened by 5 bases and J by 5 bases, with 13 bases between the two germline ends. Supplemented by reference TRBV7-2 and TRBJ1-5, the full variable domain reads GAGVSQSPSNKVTEKGKDVELRCDPISGHTALYWYRQSLGQGLEFLIYFQGNSAPDKSGLPSDRFSAERTGGSVSTLTIQRTQQEDSAVYLCASSPQITDQPQHFGDGTRLSIL.

J is TRBJ2-1 and V is TRBV2, with 13 nucleotides matching TRBD2. The CDR3 has 15 amino acids. The ends lost 3 bases at V and 5 bases at J; junction bases unmatched: 1. Germline assignment: CDR1 SNHLY and CDR2 FYNNEI. CDR3 nucleotides: TGTGCCAGCAGTGAGGGACTAGCGGGAAACAATGAGCAGTTCTTC. Translated, it gives CASSEGLAGNNEQFF.

The J gene is TRBJ1-1, the V gene TRBV27, with 7 bases matching TRBD1. The V gene's germline CDR1 is MNHEY and CDR2 SMNVEV (reference sequence). V was clipped by 5 bases and J by 12 bases; unmatched bases: 12. This CDR3 contains 13 residues. The DNA for the CDR3 is TGTGCCAGCAGTGAGTTAAGGGGGCCCTTGACTTTCTTT. Its protein product is CASSELRGPLTFF.

The rearrangement joins TRBV11-3 to TRBJ2-7; D is unresolved. Trimming cost V 2 bases and J 2 bases, with 13 bases left between them. This CDR3 contains 15 residues. CDR1 and CDR2 (germline): SGHNT, YENEEA. In DNA form, the CDR3 reads TGTGCCAGCAGCTTAAGTTTTAGCAAAGCCTACGAGCAGTACTTC. Translating it yields CASSLSFSKAYEQYF.